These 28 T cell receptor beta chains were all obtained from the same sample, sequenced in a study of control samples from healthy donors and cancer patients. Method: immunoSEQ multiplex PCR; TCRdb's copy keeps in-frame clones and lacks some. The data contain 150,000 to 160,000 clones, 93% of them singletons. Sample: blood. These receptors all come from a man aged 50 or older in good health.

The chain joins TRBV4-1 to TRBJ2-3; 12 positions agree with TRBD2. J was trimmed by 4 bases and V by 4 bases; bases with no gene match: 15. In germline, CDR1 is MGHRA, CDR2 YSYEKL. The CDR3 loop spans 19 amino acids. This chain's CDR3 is CASSLSGTSGLSLPDTQYF. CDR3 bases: TGCGCCAGCAGCCTATCCGGGACTAGCGGGCTCTCGCTCCCAGATACGCAGTATTTT.

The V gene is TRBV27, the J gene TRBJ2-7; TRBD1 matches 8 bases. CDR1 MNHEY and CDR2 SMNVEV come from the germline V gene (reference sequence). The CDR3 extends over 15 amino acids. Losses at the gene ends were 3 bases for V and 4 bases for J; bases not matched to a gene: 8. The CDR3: CASSLQGAGGYEQYF. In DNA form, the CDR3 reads TGTGCCAGCAGTTTGCAGGGGGCAGGAGGTTACGAGCAGTACTTC.

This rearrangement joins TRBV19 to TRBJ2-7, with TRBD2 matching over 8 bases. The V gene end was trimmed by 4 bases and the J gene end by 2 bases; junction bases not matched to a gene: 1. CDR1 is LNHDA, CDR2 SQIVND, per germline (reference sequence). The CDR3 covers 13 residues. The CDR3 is CASSTGLAYEQYF. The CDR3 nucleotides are TGTGCCAGTAGTACGGGACTAGCCTACGAGCAGTACTTC.

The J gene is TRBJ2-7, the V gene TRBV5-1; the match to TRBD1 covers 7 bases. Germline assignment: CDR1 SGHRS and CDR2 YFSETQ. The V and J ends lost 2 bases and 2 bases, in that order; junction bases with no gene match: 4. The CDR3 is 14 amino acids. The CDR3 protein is CASSLGTEPYEQYF. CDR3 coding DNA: TGCGCCAGCAGCTTAGGGACAGAACCCTACGAGCAGTACTTC.

In DNA, the CDR3 is TGTGCCAGCAGCGTAGGGGGGGCTAGCGGGACATCCGAGCAGTACTTC. Its translation: CASSVGGASGTSEQYF. This rearrangement joins TRBV9 to TRBJ2-7; TRBD2 matches 9 bases. Germline CDR1 is SGDLS and CDR2 is YYNGEE. The V gene end was trimmed by 0 bases and the J gene end by 6 bases; junction bases not matched to a gene: 10. This CDR3 is 16 amino acids long. The complete variable domain, with remaining parts taken from reference TRBV9 and TRBJ2-7, reads DSGVTQTPKHLITATGQRVTLRCSPRSGDLSVYWYQQSLDQGLQFLIQYYNGEERAKGNILERFSAQQFPDLHSELNLSSLELGDSALYFCASSVGGASGTSEQYFGPGTRLTVT.

The CDR3 sequence: CASSVGAFVNEKLFF. The CDR3 DNA reads as TGTGCCAGCAGCGTAGGGGCCTTCGTTAATGAAAAACTGTTTTTT. The chain carries TRBV9 and TRBJ1-4; D unclear. The CDR3 is 15 residues long. The V gene lost 0 bases and the J gene lost 4 bases, with 10 bases spanning the gap. Germline CDR1 is SGDLS and CDR2 is YYNGEE. The whole variable domain, filled in from reference TRBV9 and TRBJ1-4, reads DSGVTQTPKHLITATGQRVTLRCSPRSGDLSVYWYQQSLDQGLQFLIQYYNGEERAKGNILERFSAQQFPDLHSELNLSSLELGDSALYFCASSVGAFVNEKLFFGSGTQLSVL.

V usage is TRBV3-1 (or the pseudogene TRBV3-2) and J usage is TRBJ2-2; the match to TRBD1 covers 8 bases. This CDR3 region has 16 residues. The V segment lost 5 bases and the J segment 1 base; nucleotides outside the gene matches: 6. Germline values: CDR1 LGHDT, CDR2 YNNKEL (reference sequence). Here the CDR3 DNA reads TGTGCCAGCAGCAAAGGCGGACAGGGGAACACCGGGGAGCTGTTTTTT. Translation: CASSKGGQGNTGELFF.

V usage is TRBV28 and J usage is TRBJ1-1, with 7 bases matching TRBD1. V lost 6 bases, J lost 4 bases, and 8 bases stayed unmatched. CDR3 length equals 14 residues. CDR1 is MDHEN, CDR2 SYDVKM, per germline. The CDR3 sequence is CASRQDRVSTEAFF. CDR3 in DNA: TGTGCCAGCAGACAAGACAGGGTCTCCACTGAAGCTTTCTTT.

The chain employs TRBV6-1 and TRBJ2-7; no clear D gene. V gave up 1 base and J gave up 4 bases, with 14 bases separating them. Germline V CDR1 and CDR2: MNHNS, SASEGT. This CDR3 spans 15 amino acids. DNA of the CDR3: TGTGCCAGCAGTGAAGACGTTACGCTCAGATACGAGCAGTACTTC. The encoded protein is CASSEDVTLRYEQYF.

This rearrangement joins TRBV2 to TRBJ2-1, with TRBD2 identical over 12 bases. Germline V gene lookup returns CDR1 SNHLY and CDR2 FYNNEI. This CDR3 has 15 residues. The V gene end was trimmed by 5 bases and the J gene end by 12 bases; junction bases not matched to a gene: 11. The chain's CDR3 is CASSSRLAGEGGQFF. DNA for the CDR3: TGTGCCAGCAGTTCTCGACTAGCGGGAGAGGGTGGGCAGTTCTTC.

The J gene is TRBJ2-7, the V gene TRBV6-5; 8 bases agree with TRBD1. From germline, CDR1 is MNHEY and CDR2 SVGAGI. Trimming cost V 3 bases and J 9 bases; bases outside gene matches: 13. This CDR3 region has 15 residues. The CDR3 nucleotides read TGTGCCAGCAGTTATGGAGGGACAGGCCGGATTGGGCAGTACTTC. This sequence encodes CASSYGGTGRIGQYF.

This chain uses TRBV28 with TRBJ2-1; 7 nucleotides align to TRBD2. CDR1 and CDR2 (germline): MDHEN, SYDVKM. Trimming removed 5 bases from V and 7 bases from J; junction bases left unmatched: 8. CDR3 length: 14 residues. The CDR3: CASSGTVGGNEQFF. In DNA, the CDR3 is TGTGCCAGCAGTGGAACCGTCGGGGGGAATGAGCAGTTCTTC. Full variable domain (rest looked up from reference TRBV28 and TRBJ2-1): DVKVTQSSRYLVKRTGEKVFLECVQDMDHENMFWYRQDPGLGLRLIYFSYDVKMKEKGDIPEGYSVSREKKERFSLILESASTNQTSMYLCASSGTVGGNEQFFGPGTRLTVL.

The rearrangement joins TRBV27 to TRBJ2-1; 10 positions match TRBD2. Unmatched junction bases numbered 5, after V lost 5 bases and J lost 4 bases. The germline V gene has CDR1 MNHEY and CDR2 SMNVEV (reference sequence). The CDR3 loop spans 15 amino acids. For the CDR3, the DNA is TGTGCCAGCAGTCCTAGCGGGAGAGATTACAATGAGCAGTTCTTC. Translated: CASSPSGRDYNEQFF.

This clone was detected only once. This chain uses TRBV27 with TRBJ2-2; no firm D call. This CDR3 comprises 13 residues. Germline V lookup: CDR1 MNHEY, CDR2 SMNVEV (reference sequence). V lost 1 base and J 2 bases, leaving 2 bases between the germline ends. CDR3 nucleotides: TGTGCCAGCAGTTTATTTAACACCGGGGAGCTGTTTTTT. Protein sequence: CASSLFNTGELFF.

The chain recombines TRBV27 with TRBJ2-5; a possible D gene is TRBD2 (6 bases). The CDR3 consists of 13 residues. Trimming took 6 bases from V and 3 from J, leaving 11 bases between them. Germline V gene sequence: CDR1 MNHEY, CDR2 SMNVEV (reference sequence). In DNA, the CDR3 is TGTGCCAGCAGCCAGCGGGTAGAAGAGACCCAGTACTTC. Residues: CASSQRVEETQYF.

The CDR3 spells CASSRDRTDTQYF. The CDR3 DNA follows: TGTGCCAGCAGCAGGGACCGAACAGATACGCAGTATTTT. The chain joins TRBV9 to TRBJ2-3, with D tentatively TRBD1 or TRBD2 (5 bases each). V dropped 4 bases and J dropped 3 bases, with 9 bases sitting between them. CDR1 is SGDLS and CDR2 is YYNGEE in the germline V gene. There are 13 residues in the CDR3.

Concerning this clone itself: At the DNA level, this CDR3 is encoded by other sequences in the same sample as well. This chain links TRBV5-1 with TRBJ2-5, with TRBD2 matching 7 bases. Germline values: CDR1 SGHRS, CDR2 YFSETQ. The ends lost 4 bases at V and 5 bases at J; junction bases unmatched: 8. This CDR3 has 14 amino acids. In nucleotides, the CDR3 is TGCGCCAGCAGCGGGGCGGGAGTGGGTGAGACCCAGTACTTC. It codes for CASSGAGVGETQYF.

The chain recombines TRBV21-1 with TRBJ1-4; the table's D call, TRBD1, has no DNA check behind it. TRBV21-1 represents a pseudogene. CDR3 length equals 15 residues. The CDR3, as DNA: TGTGCCAGCAGCATTCGACAGGGGCGTAATGAAAAACTGTTTTTT. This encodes CASSIRQGRNEKLFF.

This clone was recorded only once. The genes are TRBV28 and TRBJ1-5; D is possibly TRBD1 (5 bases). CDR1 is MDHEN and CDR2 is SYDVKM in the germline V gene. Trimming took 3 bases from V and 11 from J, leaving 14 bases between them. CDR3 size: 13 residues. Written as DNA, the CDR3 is TGTGCCAGCAGTTTCACAGTGGGGGTGGCCCAGCATTTT. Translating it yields CASSFTVGVAQHF.

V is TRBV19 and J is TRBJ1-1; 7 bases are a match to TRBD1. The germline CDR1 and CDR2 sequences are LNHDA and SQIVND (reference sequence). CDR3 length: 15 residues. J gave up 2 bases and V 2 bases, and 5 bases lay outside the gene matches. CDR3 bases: TGTGCCAGTAGTATATCGACAGGGATAAACACTGAAGCTTTCTTT. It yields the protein CASSISTGINTEAFF.

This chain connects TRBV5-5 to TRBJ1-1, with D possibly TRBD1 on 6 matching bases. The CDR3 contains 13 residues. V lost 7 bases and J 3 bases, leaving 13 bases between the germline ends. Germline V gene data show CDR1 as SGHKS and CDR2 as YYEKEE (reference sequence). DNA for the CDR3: TGTGCCAGCCGACAGGTACGGGACACTGAAGCTTTCTTT. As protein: CASRQVRDTEAFF.

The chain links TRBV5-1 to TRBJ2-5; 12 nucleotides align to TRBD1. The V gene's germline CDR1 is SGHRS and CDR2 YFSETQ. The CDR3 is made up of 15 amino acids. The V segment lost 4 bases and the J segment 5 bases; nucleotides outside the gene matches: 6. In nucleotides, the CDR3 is TGCGCCAGCAGCCGAGGGACAGGGGGCGGGGAGACCCAGTACTTC. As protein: CASSRGTGGGETQYF. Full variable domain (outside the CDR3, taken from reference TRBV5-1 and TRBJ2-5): KAGVTQTPRYLIKTRGQQVTLSCSPISGHRSVSWYQQTPGQGLQFLFEYFSETQRNKGNFPGRFSGRQFSNSRSEMNVSTLELGDSALYLCASSRGTGGGETQYFGPGTRLLVL.

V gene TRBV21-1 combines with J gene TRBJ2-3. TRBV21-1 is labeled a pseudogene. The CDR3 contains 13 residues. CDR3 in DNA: TGTGCCAGCAGCTCTCGCCTTTCGGATACGCAGTATTTT. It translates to CASSSRLSDTQYF.

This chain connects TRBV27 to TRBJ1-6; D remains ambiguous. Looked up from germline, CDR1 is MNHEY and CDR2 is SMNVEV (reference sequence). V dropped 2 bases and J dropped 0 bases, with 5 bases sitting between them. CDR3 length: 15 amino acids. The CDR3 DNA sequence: TGTGCCAGCAGTTTAGAGAGCTCCTATAATTCACCCCTCCACTTT. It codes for CASSLESSYNSPLHF.

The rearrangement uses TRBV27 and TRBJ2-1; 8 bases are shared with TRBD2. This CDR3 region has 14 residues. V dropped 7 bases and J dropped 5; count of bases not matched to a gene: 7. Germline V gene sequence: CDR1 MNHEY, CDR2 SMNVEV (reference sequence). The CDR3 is CASTPGGVNNEQFF. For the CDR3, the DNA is TGTGCCAGCACCCCGGGGGGGGTCAACAATGAGCAGTTCTTC.

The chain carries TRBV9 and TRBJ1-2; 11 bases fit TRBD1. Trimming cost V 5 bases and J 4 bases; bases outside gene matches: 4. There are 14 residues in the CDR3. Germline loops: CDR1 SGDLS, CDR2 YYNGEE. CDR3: CASRAGQGAYGYTF. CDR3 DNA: TGTGCCAGCAGAGCCGGACAGGGGGCCTATGGCTACACCTTC.

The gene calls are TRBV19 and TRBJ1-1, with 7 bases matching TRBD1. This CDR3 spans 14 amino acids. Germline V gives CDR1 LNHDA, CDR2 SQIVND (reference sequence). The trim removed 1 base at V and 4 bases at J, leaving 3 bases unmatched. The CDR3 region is CASSIGQGGTEAFF. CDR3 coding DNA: TGTGCCAGTAGTATAGGGCAGGGGGGCACTGAAGCTTTCTTT.

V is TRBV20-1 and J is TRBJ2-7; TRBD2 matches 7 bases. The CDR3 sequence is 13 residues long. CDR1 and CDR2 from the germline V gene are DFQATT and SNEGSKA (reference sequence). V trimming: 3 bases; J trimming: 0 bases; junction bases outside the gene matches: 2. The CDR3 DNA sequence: TGCAGTGCTAGTGGGACTATCTCCTACGAGCAGTACTTC. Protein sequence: CSASGTISYEQYF.